One and the same sample provided the 25 T cell receptor beta chains below, sequenced in a study of blood T cell repertoires in COVID-19. The method was immunoSEQ multiplex PCR; TCRdb's version includes in-frame clones alone and lacks a portion of them. The data show hundreds of thousands of clones, with 88% seen just once and roughly 1.4% held by the top ten. Sequenced material: PBMCs or T cells enriched from blood (not recorded which). The origin of the receptors is a woman between 18 and 29 years old who had been exposed to COVID-19.

This chain joins TRBV20-1 and TRBJ2-3, with D hard to call. The CDR3 has 13 residues. Trimming removed 3 bases from V and 4 bases from J, with 11 bases in between. Germline CDR1 DFQATT, CDR2 SNEGSKA (reference sequence). Written as DNA, the CDR3 is TGCAGTGCTAGTACGACTGAATCAGATACGCAGTATTTT. This gives the protein CSASTTESDTQYF.

This clone has a handful of counts. This chain links TRBV28 with TRBJ1-3; no clear D. CDR3 length equals 14 residues. V shed 2 bases and J shed 2 bases, with 7 bases lying between them. Germline V gives CDR1 MDHEN, CDR2 SYDVKM. This CDR3 is CASSLGGPGNTIYF. CDR3 coding DNA: TGTGCCAGCAGTTTAGGAGGCCCTGGAAACACCATATATTTT.

The rearrangement joins TRBV4-3 to TRBJ2-7, with a weak D call TRBD2 (6 bases). V lost 1 base to trimming and J lost 1 base, with 20 bases between them. CDR1 and CDR2 (germline): LGHNA, YSLEER. The CDR3 runs to 18 residues. The CDR3 nucleotides read TGCGCCAGCAGCCAAGGCAAGCGCCGGCTAGCGATATCCTACGAGCAGTACTTC. Protein product: CASSQGKRRLAISYEQYF.

V usage is TRBV7-9 and J usage is TRBJ2-7; 8 nucleotides line up with TRBD1. CDR3 length: 17 amino acids. Germline lookup yields CDR1 SEHNR and CDR2 FQNEAQ (reference sequence). V gave up 7 bases and J gave up 4 bases; unmatched junction bases: 18. CDR3 sequence (DNA): TGTGCCAGCACCCTAGCGACAGCCGGGACAGGCTTTTACGAGCAGTACTTC. It codes for CASTLATAGTGFYEQYF.

This chain links TRBV6-5 with TRBJ1-2; TRBD1 is a possible D gene (5 bases). The CDR3 has 13 amino acids. V was shortened by 7 bases and J by 4 bases, with 13 bases between the two germline ends. Germline V gene sequence: CDR1 MNHEY, CDR2 SVGAGI. This CDR3 is CASTPGLVYGYTF. As DNA, the CDR3 is TGTGCCAGCACCCCGGGACTGGTCTATGGCTACACCTTC.

The chain links TRBV10-1 to TRBJ1-2, with D possibly being TRBD1 (6 bases). This CDR3 contains 17 residues. Germline CDR1 is WNHNN and CDR2 is SYGVQD (reference sequence). V was trimmed by 3 bases and J by 4 bases, leaving 21 bases between them. The CDR3: CASSEIFRGTRGYGYTF. In DNA, the CDR3 is TGCGCCAGCAGTGAAATATTCAGGGGAACCCGTGGCTATGGCTACACCTTC.

CDR3 nucleotides: TGTGCCAGCAGCACACGACAGGAATCCTACGAGCAGTACTTC. Its translation: CASSTRQESYEQYF. The rearrangement joins TRBV5-4 to TRBJ2-7, with D tentatively TRBD1 (6 bases). The length of the CDR3 is 14 residues. Trimming took off 4 bases at V and 1 base at J, with 12 bases between the two ends. Germline CDR1 reads SGHNT; CDR2 reads YYREEE (reference sequence). The full variable domain, its missing parts supplied by reference TRBV5-4 and TRBJ2-7, is ETGVTQSPTHLIKTRGQQVTLRCSSQSGHNTVSWYQQALGQGPQFIFQYYREEENGRGNFPPRFSGLQFPNYSSELNVNALELDDSALYLCASSTRQESYEQYFGPGTRLTVT.

V is TRBV2 and J is TRBJ1-2; tentative D call: TRBD1 (6 bases). The germline V gene encodes CDR1 SNHLY and CDR2 FYNNEI. Trimming removed 6 bases at V and 2 bases at J, with 13 bases between. The CDR3 contains 14 residues. The CDR3 reads CASSVDRSNYGYTF. Here the CDR3 DNA reads TGTGCCAGCAGCGTTGACAGGTCAAACTATGGCTACACCTTC.

The gene calls are TRBV9 and TRBJ1-1, with D hard to call. The germline V and J ends were trimmed by 5 bases and 6 bases, with 14 bases remaining between them. Germline CDR1 and CDR2: SGDLS and YYNGEE. The CDR3 is 13 amino acids. CDR3 region: CASSTSGRPEAFF. CDR3 nucleotide sequence: TGTGCCAGCAGTACCTCCGGCAGGCCTGAAGCTTTCTTT.

This chain links TRBV7-9 with TRBJ1-6; D gene uncertain. Trimming removed 1 base from V and 8 bases from J, with 12 bases in between. Germline values: CDR1 SEHNR, CDR2 FQNEAQ (reference sequence). There are 15 residues in the CDR3. The CDR3 loop reads CASSLVGSLDSPLHF. CDR3 DNA: TGTGCCAGCAGCTTAGTCGGGTCTCTGGATTCACCCCTCCACTTT. Drawing the rest from reference TRBV7-9 and TRBJ1-6, the complete variable domain is DTGVSQNPRHKITKRGQNVTFRCDPISEHNRLYWYRQTLGQGPEFLTYFQNEAQLEKSRLLSDRFSAERPKGSFSTLEIQRTEQGDSAMYLCASSLVGSLDSPLHFGNGTRLTVT.

The genes are TRBV12-5 and TRBJ2-2; maybe TRBD2 (6 bases). V was shortened by 7 bases and J by 1 base, with 10 bases between the two germline ends. CDR1 and CDR2 (germline): LGHNT, FRNRAP. The CDR3 runs 14 residues. The CDR3 bases are TGTGCTAGTGCGGCTAGCGAGAACACCGGGGAGCTGTTTTTT. Translated, it gives CASAASENTGELFF.

This chain uses TRBV28 with TRBJ2-3, with no clear D. The CDR3 extends over 10 amino acids. Germline V gene lookup returns CDR1 MDHEN and CDR2 SYDVKM. Deletions cut 10 bases from V and 6 bases from J, with 8 bases between. The CDR3 nucleotides read TGTGCCACCCGGCGGGATACGCAGTATTTT. It is translated as CATRRDTQYF.

The table lists this clone with a few counts. The V and J genes are TRBV5-1 and TRBJ2-7, with 7 bases that match TRBD1. The CDR3 totals 14 residues. After removal of 4 bases from V and 7 bases from J, the junction contained 11 bases not matched to a gene. Germline V lookup: CDR1 SGHRS, CDR2 YFSETQ. The CDR3, as DNA: TGCGCCAGCAGCGTAGGGGGCGCCTCGTTTGAGCAGTACTTC. Encoded protein: CASSVGGASFEQYF.

The chain joins TRBV6-5 to TRBJ2-7; 8 bases are shared with TRBD2. CDR1 and CDR2 from the germline V gene are MNHEY and SVGAGI. Losses at the gene ends were 1 base for V and 5 bases for J; bases not matched to a gene: 7. There are 15 residues in the CDR3. DNA for the CDR3: TGTGCCAGCAGTTACTTGTCTAGCGGGTCTAACGAGCAGTACTTC. It codes for CASSYLSSGSNEQYF.

In its sample, this clone was seen a few times. The V gene is TRBV7-9, the J gene TRBJ1-1; D is uncertain. Germline CDR1 is SEHNR and CDR2 is FQNEAQ (reference sequence). V was shortened by 1 base and J by 3 bases, with 12 bases between the two germline ends. The CDR3 is 15 amino acids. This CDR3 is CASSLVPQEDTEAFF. The CDR3 DNA sequence: TGTGCCAGCAGCTTAGTTCCCCAGGAGGACACTGAAGCTTTCTTT.

CDR3 nucleotides: TGTGCTAGTGGTTTGGGGGTAGCGGACCAAGAGACCCAGTACTTC. Its protein product is CASGLGVADQETQYF. The chain links TRBV12-5 to TRBJ2-5; D might be TRBD2 (6 bases). Trimming removed 1 base at V and 0 bases at J, with 9 bases between. This CDR3 has 15 residues. Looked up from germline, CDR1 is LGHNT and CDR2 is FRNRAP.

This sequence joins TRBV3-1 (or the pseudogene TRBV3-2) and TRBJ2-1; D unresolved. Trimming pared 0 bases from V and 3 bases from J, leaving 9 bases between. Germline V gene sequence: CDR1 LGHDT, CDR2 YNNKEL (reference sequence). There are 15 residues in the CDR3. CDR3: CASSQDLGHYNEQFF. CDR3 in DNA: TGTGCCAGCAGCCAAGATTTGGGCCACTACAATGAGCAGTTCTTC.

The chain recombines TRBV12-3 or TRBV12-4 with TRBJ1-5; 7 nucleotides line up with TRBD1. J gave up 13 bases and V 2 bases, and 5 bases lay outside the gene matches. The CDR3 is 12 amino acids. Here the CDR3 DNA reads TGTGCCAGCAGTTTAATGGCGGGACAGCAGCATTTT. Translating it yields CASSLMAGQQHF.

This chain uses TRBV3-1 (or the pseudogene TRBV3-2) with TRBJ1-5; a weak D match, TRBD1 (5 bases). CDR3 length: 14 amino acids. The germline gives CDR1 LGHDT, CDR2 YNNKEL (reference sequence). Trimming cost V 3 bases and J 4 bases, with 10 bases left between them. CDR3 in DNA: TGTGCCAGCAGCCATGCAGGGACTAATCAGCCCCAGCATTTT. Amino acids: CASSHAGTNQPQHF.

The chain recombines TRBV7-3 with TRBJ2-1; TRBD2 agrees at 8 bases. Unmatched junction bases numbered 11, after V lost 5 bases and J lost 8 bases. The CDR3 consists of 15 residues. CDR1 is SGHTA and CDR2 is FQGTGA in the germline V gene. In nucleotides, the CDR3 is TGTGCCAGCAGCCGCGTCGCGGGGGGCCGAGATGAGCAGTTCTTC. The encoded protein is CASSRVAGGRDEQFF.

The V and J genes are TRBV5-5 and TRBJ2-7, with 11 bases identical to TRBD2. The CDR3 contains 17 residues. Germline V gene lookup returns CDR1 SGHKS and CDR2 YYEKEE (reference sequence). V shed 4 bases and J 0 bases; nucleotides not matched to a gene: 9. This chain's CDR3 is CASSPTTGTSGSYEQYF. CDR3 in DNA: TGTGCCAGCAGCCCTACGACCGGGACTAGCGGCTCCTACGAGCAGTACTTC.

The rearrangement uses TRBV12-1 and TRBJ1-4. TRBV12-1 is assigned pseudogene status. CDR3 length: 16 residues. CDR3 residues: CASSPERLPTNEKLFF. CDR3 DNA: TGTGCCAGCAGCCCCGAACGACTCCCAACTAATGAAAAACTGTTTTTT.

The J gene is TRBJ2-3, the V gene TRBV30, with D possibly being TRBD1 (7 bases). V was cut by 4 bases and J by 5 bases, with 19 bases left in between. CDR1 and CDR2 from the germline V gene are GTSNPN and SVGIG (reference sequence). The CDR3 length is 15 residues. CDR3 residues: CAWIPRGATGDTQYF. The CDR3 nucleotides are TGTGCCTGGATTCCCAGGGGGGCCACGGGAGATACGCAGTATTTT.

This clone was recorded once. The chain uses TRBV10-3 and TRBJ1-1, with D possibly TRBD1 on 5 matching bases. Germline V CDR1 and CDR2: ENHRY, SYGVKD. This CDR3 contains 13 residues. V lost 5 bases, J lost 1 base, and 8 bases lay in between. The CDR3: CAISQGGNTEAFF. Here the CDR3 DNA reads TGTGCCATCAGTCAGGGTGGGAACACTGAAGCTTTCTTT.

The chain carries TRBV30 and TRBJ2-2; D call uncertain. The CDR3 loop spans 14 amino acids. V was cut by 1 base and J by 0 bases, with 6 bases left in between. The V gene's germline CDR1 is GTSNPN and CDR2 SVGIG (reference sequence). The CDR3: CAWSDQTNTGELFF. The DNA of the CDR3 is TGTGCCTGGAGTGACCAGACGAACACCGGGGAGCTGTTTTTT. The complete variable domain, with remaining parts taken from reference TRBV30 and TRBJ2-2, reads SQTIHQWPATLVQPVGSPLSLECTVEGTSNPNLYWYRQAAGRGLQLLFYSVGIGQISSEVPQNLSASRPQDRQFILSSKKLLLSDSGFYLCAWSDQTNTGELFFGEGSRLTVL.